One sample yielded the 6 T cell receptor beta chains listed below, sequenced in a study of identical twins. TCRdb re-analysed the 5' RACE reads in MiXCR, keeping a single row per CDR3 protein. Of 690,000 or so distinct CDR3 sequences listed, 8.5% to 9.5% are singletons. This sample was shared with a second study, whose subject was yellow fever vaccine responses in identical twins.

Material for sequencing was PBMCs. Every receptor here comes from a woman between 18 and 30 years old in good health.

This clonotype appeared many times. This chain joins TRBV3-1 and TRBJ2-7; 7 bases align to TRBD1. Per the germline V gene, CDR1 is LGHDT and CDR2 is YNNKEL (reference sequence). CDR3 size: 14 residues. Losses at the gene ends were 0 bases for V and 6 bases for J; bases not matched to a gene: 5. The CDR3 DNA follows: TGTGCCAGCAGCCAAGAACAGGGGTTTGGCGAGCAGTACTTC. It yields the protein CASSQEQGFGEQYF.

This clonotype was found many times. The rearrangement uses TRBV5-1 and TRBJ2-6; the match to TRBD1 covers 10 bases. CDR1 and CDR2 (germline): SGHRS, YFSETQ. CDR3 length: 19 amino acids. Trimming removed 4 bases from V and 0 bases from J; junction bases left unmatched: 10. In nucleotides, the CDR3 is TGCGCCAGCAGCCAACAGACAGGGGGCACTATCTCTGGGGCCAACGTCCTGACTTTC. The encoded protein is CASSQQTGGTISGANVLTF.

The chain uses TRBV14 and TRBJ2-2, with D maybe TRBD2 (6 bases). CDR1 SGHDN and CDR2 FVKESK come from the germline V gene. CDR3 length: 16 amino acids. Trimming removed 2 bases at V and 3 bases at J, with 13 bases between. CDR3 nucleotides: TGTGCCAGCAGCCAATCGGCTTGGAGGGACACCGGGGAGCTGTTTTTT. It translates to CASSQSAWRDTGELFF.

This clonotype was counted ten times or more. The chain uses TRBV5-1 and TRBJ2-5, with D unclear. The CDR3 sequence is 13 residues long. Between the trimmed V and J ends, which lost 2 bases and 0 bases, there was a span of 5 bases. The germline V gene encodes CDR1 SGHRS and CDR2 YFSETQ. CDR3 amino acids: CASSFPYQETQYF. CDR3 nucleotide sequence: TGCGCCAGCAGCTTCCCTTACCAAGAGACCCAGTACTTC.

This clonotype was counted a few times. The chain employs TRBV12-3 or TRBV12-4 and TRBJ1-4, with 9 bases matching TRBD1. This CDR3 has 14 residues. V gave up 5 bases and J gave up 4 bases; unmatched junction bases: 2. The CDR3 nucleotides read TGTGCCAGCAGTAGGGACAGGGATAATGAAAAACTGTTTTTT. Amino acid sequence: CASSRDRDNEKLFF.

The V call is TRBV3-1, the J call TRBJ2-1; tentative D call: TRBD2 (6 bases). Trimming cost V 1 base and J 2 bases, with 9 bases left between them. The germline CDR1 and CDR2 sequences are LGHDT and YNNKEL (reference sequence). The CDR3 is made up of 15 amino acids. Here the CDR3 DNA reads TGTGCCAGCAGCCAAGGGACTACCACCTACAATGAGCAGTTCTTC. It codes for CASSQGTTTYNEQFF.